Listed below are T cell receptor beta chains from one sample, sequenced in a study of blood T cell repertoires in COVID-19. Assay used: immunoSEQ multiplex PCR; TCRdb lists only in-frame clones, some missing. Among about 410,000 clones listed, over 75% were seen once. Source material: peripheral blood. All receptors come from a woman aged 40 to 49 with COVID-19, enrolled during active disease. Each CDR3 is given with its conserved first and last residue. Each record gives: V gene, J gene, CDR3 protein.

TRBV6-6	TRBJ2-7	CASNRISGSSYEQYF
TRBV30	TRBJ1-2	CAWSVTGWSGANYGYTF
TRBV12-3/TRBV12-4	TRBJ2-7	CASSPTGAYEQYF
TRBV29-1	TRBJ2-7	CSVGQGPNEQYF
TRBV10-3	TRBJ2-7	CAISAEVEQYF
TRBV28	TRBJ1-2	CASSFREYGYTF
TRBV6-6	TRBJ1-1	CASSEGHMNTEAFF
TRBV7-8	TRBJ1-2	CASSRDDRVGYGYTF
TRBV7-9	TRBJ2-1	CASSHSGRGSYNEQFF
TRBV27	TRBJ1-6	CASSARTGNGSPLHF
TRBV19	TRBJ2-3	CASSTLELAGGPRSDTQYF
TRBV27	TRBJ1-6	CASSLLNSPLHF
TRBV11-2	TRBJ1-6	CASSLNRLGTPNSPLHF
TRBV28	TRBJ1-1	CASSLDTVPNTEAFF
TRBV9	TRBJ2-2	CASSARLEAGVTGELFF
TRBV14	TRBJ2-5	CASSPRRLAGEEKTQYF
TRBV11-2	TRBJ2-3	CASSVIQGGDTQYF
TRBV7-2	TRBJ1-2	CASSYRHLDSPGYTF
TRBV4-3	TRBJ1-1	CASSQTTGNTEAFF
TRBV27	TRBJ2-7	CASSSWAGGYEQYF
TRBV10-3	TRBJ1-2	CAISESGRAHGYTF
TRBV28	TRBJ1-2	CASRSPGVLRDGYTF
TRBV27	TRBJ1-1	CASSLGRGLNTEAFF
TRBV2	TRBJ2-3	CATTDRTRNTQYF
TRBV2	TRBJ1-5	CASDRDRGPRAHQPQHF
TRBV7-2	TRBJ2-2	CASSTTGGIYTGELFF
TRBV18	TRBJ1-1	CASSRGTENTEAFF
TRBV6-5	TRBJ2-1	CASSLASLLYNEQFF
TRBV12-3/TRBV12-4	TRBJ2-5	CASSSLAIETQYF
TRBV28	TRBJ1-1	CASRAGITEAFF
TRBV7-2	TRBJ2-5	CASTPAGFGSYQETQYF
TRBV4-2	TRBJ2-3	CASSLTLGLAGHVGDTQYF
TRBV28	TRBJ1-2	CASSRTADYGYTF
TRBV4-3	TRBJ1-5	CASSQDRVANQPQHF
TRBV19	TRBJ2-7	CASSMLTGTGGYEQYF
TRBV14	TRBJ1-2	CASSPQGDYGYTF
TRBV9	TRBJ1-3	CASSVSQASPSGNTIYF
TRBV6-5	TRBJ1-1	CASSEGGAEAFF
TRBV6-5	TRBJ1-3	CASRGQGPGNTIYF
TRBV2	TRBJ1-1	CASSVTRNTEAFF
TRBV7-3	TRBJ2-2	CASSPLLTGTGPGELFF
TRBV7-3	TRBJ1-1	CASSLSYNTEAFF
TRBV11-3	TRBJ2-1	CASSPPPNQDRGNEQFF
TRBV28	TRBJ2-5	CASSLSKGLRGLRETQYF
TRBV2	TRBJ1-1	CASRHRDRAAEAFF
TRBV25-1	TRBJ1-6	CASSEPRQGLWSPLHF
TRBV30	TRBJ1-4	CAWSPPRQGSLEKLFF
TRBV4-3	TRBJ1-6	CASSTGTGVSPLHF
TRBV6-6	TRBJ1-5	CASRDRDFPQHF
TRBV5-8	TRBJ1-5	CASSLAYRERWNQPQHF